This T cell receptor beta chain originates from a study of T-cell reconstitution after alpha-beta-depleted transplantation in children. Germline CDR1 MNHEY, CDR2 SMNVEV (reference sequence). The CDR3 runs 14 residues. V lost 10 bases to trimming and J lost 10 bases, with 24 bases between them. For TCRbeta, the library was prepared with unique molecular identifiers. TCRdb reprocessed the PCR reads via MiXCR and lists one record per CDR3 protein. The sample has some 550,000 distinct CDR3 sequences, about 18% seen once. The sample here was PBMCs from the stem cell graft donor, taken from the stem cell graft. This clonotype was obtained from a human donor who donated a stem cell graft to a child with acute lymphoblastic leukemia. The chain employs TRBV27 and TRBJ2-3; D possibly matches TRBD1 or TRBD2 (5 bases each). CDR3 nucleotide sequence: TGTGCCACCGGGGACCTCACCCCTCCCTACCCGCAGTATTTT. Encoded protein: CATGDLTPPYPQYF.